This passage covers 8 T cell receptor beta chains from one sample sequenced in a study of blood T cell repertoires in COVID-19. Profiled with immunoSEQ multiplex PCR; TCRdb holds only in-frame clones, not every one. Of roughly 330,000 clones listed, about four fifths are singletons. Sequenced sample: peripheral blood. The receptors were gathered from a woman between 50 and 59 years old with acute or convalescent COVID-19.

This rearrangement joins TRBV5-6 to TRBJ1-3, with a possible D match to TRBD1 (6 bases). In germline, CDR1 is SGHDT, CDR2 YYEEEE. The CDR3 totals 16 residues. V gave up 0 bases and J gave up 3 bases, with 13 bases separating them. The CDR3, as DNA: TGTGCCAGCAGCTTGGTATCAGGGGATTATGGAAACACCATATATTTT. Translation: CASSLVSGDYGNTIYF.

The chain employs TRBV7-9 and TRBJ1-1; D possibly corresponds to TRBD1 (6 bases). The CDR3 spans 15 residues. The ends were cut back, 2 bases at V and 8 bases at J, with 18 bases in the middle. Germline values: CDR1 SEHNR, CDR2 FQNEAQ (reference sequence). Here the CDR3 DNA reads TGTGCCAGCAGCTTACCGGGCGGATGGACAGTGGAAGCTTTCTTT. It encodes CASSLPGGWTVEAFF.

The chain recombines TRBV29-1 with TRBJ2-1; D is perhaps TRBD1 (6 bases). Germline-derived CDR1 and CDR2 are SQVTM and ANQGSEA. Between the trimmed V and J ends, which lost 7 bases and 7 bases, there was a span of 20 bases. The CDR3 length is 14 residues. CDR3: CSAWDTRGPNEQFF. CDR3 DNA sequence: TGCAGCGCGTGGGACACCAGGGGACCAAATGAGCAGTTCTTC.

The chain couples TRBV18 to TRBJ2-7, with D perhaps matching TRBD1 (5 bases). CDR1 KGHSH and CDR2 LQKENI come from the germline V gene. This CDR3 comprises 15 residues. V shed 1 base and J shed 6 bases, with 16 bases lying between them. The CDR3 is CASSPLGGASSEQYF. The CDR3 DNA follows: TGTGCCAGCTCACCACTAGGTGGGGCTAGTTCCGAGCAGTACTTC. Filled out from reference TRBV18 and TRBJ2-7, the complete variable domain reads NAGVMQNPRHLVRRRGQEARLRCSPMKGHSHVYWYRQLPEEGLKFMVYLQKENIIDESGMPKERFSAEFPKEGPSILRIQQVVRGDSAAYFCASSPLGGASSEQYFGPGTRLTVT.

V gene TRBV18 combines with J gene TRBJ2-2, with D unclear. From germline, CDR1 is KGHSH and CDR2 LQKENI. There are 16 residues in the CDR3. Trimming took 8 bases from V and 1 from J, leaving 17 bases between them. CDR3 residues: CASAAAVVGNTGELFF. The CDR3 DNA sequence: TGTGCCAGCGCCGCCGCGGTAGTAGGGAACACCGGGGAGCTGTTTTTT.

The chain joins TRBV10-3 to TRBJ2-5; TRBD1 is a possible D gene (5 bases). Trimming removed 3 bases at V and 4 bases at J, with 12 bases between. Per the germline V gene, CDR1 is ENHRY and CDR2 is SYGVKD. The CDR3 has 14 residues. The CDR3 spells CAISDTGGRETQYF. CDR3 DNA sequence: TGTGCCATCAGTGACACAGGCGGCAGAGAGACCCAGTACTTC.

This chain joins TRBV5-1 and TRBJ2-7; no reliable D call. CDR1 and CDR2 from the germline V gene are SGHRS and YFSETQ. Deletions cut 2 bases from V and 2 bases from J, with 11 bases between. The CDR3 consists of 14 residues. CDR3 region: CASSLTSSAYEQYV. DNA of the CDR3: TGCGCCAGCAGCTTAACCTCCAGTGCCTACGAGCAGTACGTC.

J is TRBJ2-2 and V is TRBV5-1; TRBD1 aligns across 7 bases. In germline, CDR1 is SGHRS, CDR2 YFSETQ. The CDR3 is made up of 16 amino acids. Trimming took 1 base from V and 2 from J; bases not matched to a gene: 5. The CDR3 DNA reads as TGCGCCAGCAGCTTGAGTAGGGGGCCCAACACCGGGGAGCTGTTTTTT. This codes for CASSLSRGPNTGELFF. The variable domain in full, with the rest retrieved from reference TRBV5-1 and TRBJ2-2, is KAGVTQTPRYLIKTRGQQVTLSCSPISGHRSVSWYQQTPGQGLQFLFEYFSETQRNKGNFPGRFSGRQFSNSRSEMNVSTLELGDSALYLCASSLSRGPNTGELFFGEGSRLTVL.